This entry lists 21 T cell receptor beta chains sequenced from one sample in a study of identical twins. Each CDR3 protein is one row after TCRdb ran MiXCR on the 5' RACE reads. The data show about 890,000 distinct CDR3 sequences, 9% to 15% seen once. This same sample was also taken into another study, of yellow fever vaccine responses in identical twins.

Sequenced material: PBMCs. Receptors originate from a woman in her late teens or twenties in good health.

The chain combines TRBV6-5 with TRBJ2-1; D uncertain. The V and J ends lost 0 bases and 6 bases respectively, with 3 bases between them. This CDR3 spans 12 amino acids. CDR1 and CDR2 (germline): MNHEY, SVGAGI. As DNA, the CDR3 is TGTGCCAGCAGTTACTCTCGCAATGAGCAGTTCTTC. The encoded protein is CASSYSRNEQFF.

In nucleotides, the CDR3 is TGTGCCAGCAGCGCGCTTGGCCAGGGGGCAGCCGAGCAGTACTTC. Its protein is CASSALGQGAAEQYF. The gene calls are TRBV3-1 and TRBJ2-7, with 8 bases matching TRBD1. Germline V gives CDR1 LGHDT, CDR2 YNNKEL (reference sequence). V lost 5 bases to trimming and J lost 6 bases; unmatched junction nucleotides: 12. There are 15 residues in the CDR3.

The V call is TRBV7-8, the J call TRBJ2-7; possibly TRBD1 or TRBD2 for D (5 bases each). This CDR3 has 13 residues. V lost 3 bases and J 9 bases, leaving 15 bases between the germline ends. Germline loops: CDR1 SGHVS, CDR2 FQNEAQ. The CDR3 DNA follows: TGTGCCAGCAGCTTTCTGGGGCCCGGGGTGCAGTACTTC. Residues: CASSFLGPGVQYF.

The rearrangement uses TRBV3-1 and TRBJ2-1; D is undetermined. V was shortened by 0 bases and J by 0 bases, with 12 bases between the two germline ends. Germline V lookup: CDR1 LGHDT, CDR2 YNNKEL (reference sequence). The CDR3 consists of 17 residues. The CDR3 DNA reads TGTGCCAGCAGCCAAGATCGATTCGCGAGCTCCTACAATGAGCAGTTCTTC. This encodes CASSQDRFASSYNEQFF.

The chain is built from TRBV7-2 and TRBJ2-2; the D gene could be TRBD1 or TRBD2 (5 bases each). Germline-derived CDR1 and CDR2 are SGHTA and FQGNSA. V dropped 2 bases and J dropped 2 bases, with 9 bases sitting between them. The CDR3 sequence is 15 residues long. CDR3 sequence reads: CASSLIWDNTGELFF. In nucleotides, the CDR3 is TGTGCCAGCAGCTTAATCTGGGACAACACCGGGGAGCTGTTTTTT.

This clonotype has only a few counts. The chain is built from TRBV12-3 or TRBV12-4 and TRBJ2-1; the match to TRBD2 covers 11 bases. The CDR3 runs 17 residues. V dropped 5 bases and J dropped 1; count of bases not matched to a gene: 7. The CDR3 bases are TGTGCCAGCAGTCAAATAGCGGGAGGGCCTTCCTACAATGAGCAGTTCTTC. Amino acids: CASSQIAGGPSYNEQFF.

The rearrangement joins TRBV20-1 to TRBJ2-1, with 11 bases aligning to TRBD2. Losses at the gene ends were 6 bases for V and 4 bases for J; bases not matched to a gene: 11. The CDR3 sequence is 16 residues long. The germline CDR1 and CDR2 sequences are DFQATT and SNEGSKA (reference sequence). Written as DNA, the CDR3 is TGCAGTGCCAACAGACTAGCGGGGATTATTTACAATGAGCAGTTCTTC. The encoded protein is CSANRLAGIIYNEQFF.

This clonotype was found a few times. This chain uses TRBV4-1 with TRBJ2-2; possibly TRBD1 or TRBD2 for D (6 bases each). CDR1 and CDR2 (germline): MGHRA, YSYEKL. Trimming took 1 base from V and 0 from J, leaving 12 bases between them. This CDR3 contains 17 residues. Written as DNA, the CDR3 is TGCGCCAGCAGCCAAGGGGGGGCGGTCCCGAACACCGGGGAGCTGTTTTTT. Its translation: CASSQGGAVPNTGELFF.

This clonotype has ten or more counts. V gene TRBV4-1 combines with J gene TRBJ2-7, with a tentative D call TRBD1 (5 bases). V lost 0 bases to trimming and J lost 4 bases, with 13 bases between them. Germline assignment: CDR1 MGHRA and CDR2 YSYEKL. The CDR3 spans 15 residues. The CDR3 is CASSQEPRQWYEQYF. The CDR3 coding sequence is TGCGCCAGCAGCCAAGAACCGAGACAGTGGTACGAGCAGTACTTC.

The gene calls are TRBV29-1 and TRBJ1-1; no definite D call. V lost 2 bases to trimming and J lost 6 bases, with 13 bases between them. The CDR3 is 13 residues long. CDR1 is SQVTM and CDR2 is ANQGSEA in the germline V gene. The CDR3 here is CSVEYRAAAEAFF. DNA of the CDR3: TGCAGCGTTGAATATCGGGCTGCCGCTGAAGCTTTCTTT.

The V call is TRBV10-1, the J call TRBJ2-1; 12 nucleotides align to TRBD2. Germline V gene data show CDR1 as WNHNN and CDR2 as SYGVQD (reference sequence). With 5 bases clipped from V and 7 bases from J, the junction kept 6 bases outside the gene matches. This CDR3 is built from 15 residues. CDR3 coding DNA: TGCGCCAGCAGTCAGGGAACTAGCGGGGGGAATGAGCAGTTCTTC. It is translated as CASSQGTSGGNEQFF.

CDR3: CSATSDRENQPQHF. The DNA for the CDR3 is TGCAGTGCTACCTCCGACAGGGAGAATCAGCCCCAGCATTTT. The rearrangement joins TRBV20-1 to TRBJ1-5, with TRBD1 identical over 7 bases. This CDR3 is built from 14 residues. Germline V gives CDR1 DFQATT, CDR2 SNEGSKA (reference sequence). V shed 4 bases and J 4 bases; nucleotides not matched to a gene: 7.

This rearrangement joins TRBV20-1 to TRBJ2-1; D possibly uses TRBD1 or TRBD2 (5 bases each). The CDR3 loop spans 13 amino acids. Trimming cost V 6 bases and J 5 bases, with 14 bases left between them. The germline CDR1 and CDR2 sequences are DFQATT and SNEGSKA (reference sequence). The CDR3, as DNA: TGCAGTGCCGACATACTAGGGGACAATGAGCAGTTCTTC. This sequence encodes CSADILGDNEQFF.

V is TRBV12-3 or TRBV12-4 and J is TRBJ2-7; a weak D match, TRBD2 (5 bases). The CDR3 runs 14 residues. V lost 5 bases to trimming and J lost 3 bases, with 14 bases between them. CDR3 amino acids: CASSPREACYEQYV. The DNA for the CDR3 is TGTGCCAGCAGTCCCCGGGAAGCTTGCTACGAGCAGTACGTC.

This clonotype has just a few counts. The CDR3 region has the DNA TGTGCCAGCAGCTTAGTGGTGGTAGCGGGAGCCAAAAACATTCAGTACTTC. This codes for CASSLVVVAGAKNIQYF. V and J are TRBV7-2 and TRBJ2-4; TRBD2 agrees at 7 bases. Germline CDR1 and CDR2: SGHTA and FQGNSA. This CDR3 is 17 amino acids long. Trimming cost V 1 base and J 0 bases; bases outside gene matches: 6.

The chain joins TRBV7-9 to TRBJ1-5; D is uncertain. Trimming stripped 3 bases from V and 6 bases from J, with 15 bases between. In germline, CDR1 is SEHNR, CDR2 FQNEAQ (reference sequence). The CDR3 spans 15 residues. CDR3 amino acids: CASSLAEGVSQPQHF. The CDR3 nucleotides are TGTGCCAGCAGCTTGGCCGAGGGTGTTAGTCAGCCCCAGCATTTT. The complete variable domain, with remaining parts taken from reference TRBV7-9 and TRBJ1-5, reads DTGVSQNPRHKITKRGQNVTFRCDPISEHNRLYWYRQTLGQGPEFLTYFQNEAQLEKSRLLSDRFSAERPKGSFSTLEIQRTEQGDSAMYLCASSLAEGVSQPQHFGDGTRLSIL.

The chain carries TRBV20-1 and TRBJ2-2; TRBD1 agrees at 7 bases. In germline, CDR1 is DFQATT, CDR2 SNEGSKA (reference sequence). After removal of 6 bases from V and 1 base from J, the junction contained 2 bases not matched to a gene. The CDR3 loop spans 13 amino acids. CDR3: CSADRENTGELFF. The CDR3 DNA follows: TGCAGTGCCGACAGGGAGAACACCGGGGAGCTGTTTTTT.

This clonotype was counted between two and nine times. The chain recombines TRBV7-2 with TRBJ2-3, with 7 bases that match TRBD1. The CDR3 has 15 amino acids. V lost 3 bases to trimming and J lost 4 bases; unmatched junction nucleotides: 7. Germline loops: CDR1 SGHTA, CDR2 FQGNSA. CDR3 DNA: TGTGCCAGCAGCTTCCGGAGAGGGGGCCCAGATACGCAGTATTTT. The encoded protein is CASSFRRGGPDTQYF.

This clonotype came up a few times. The V call is TRBV19, the J call TRBJ2-1; D gene ambiguous. CDR1 is LNHDA and CDR2 is SQIVND in the germline V gene (reference sequence). Trimming cost V 3 bases and J 1 base, with 7 bases left between them. This CDR3 comprises 14 residues. The CDR3 DNA reads as TGTGCCAGTAGTATTAGGTGGTCCTACAATGAGCAGTTCTTC. The encoded protein is CASSIRWSYNEQFF.

Only a few counts were recorded for this clonotype. The chain joins TRBV12-3 or TRBV12-4 to TRBJ2-2; no clear D. This CDR3 region has 15 residues. Trimming pared 5 bases from V and 5 bases from J, leaving 15 bases between. The CDR3 bases are TGTGCCAGCAGTCCCACACCGGGTCCTACCGGGGAGCTGTTTTTT. Translating gives CASSPTPGPTGELFF.

A note on this clonotype: Given a much more abundant clone one base away, this may be a read error. It is unclear where the CDR3 begins or ends on the DNA, so no DNA is shown, and the CDR3 is as TCRdb lists it. The rearrangement uses TRBV12-3 or TRBV12-4 and TRBJ2-1; the table's D call, TRBD1, has no DNA check behind it. The CDR3 region is 12 residues in length, termini included. The CDR3 loop reads CANSSSGNEQFF.